Here is one TCR beta chain with its context. Its antigen is unidentified. The method was immunoSEQ multiplex PCR; TCRdb's version includes in-frame clones alone and lacks a portion of them. The sample consists of fewer than 120,000 clones, 81% of them appearing once. From germline, CDR1 is LNHDA and CDR2 SQIVND (reference sequence). Trimming removed 2 bases from V and 6 bases from J, with 16 bases in between. The CDR3 sequence is 16 residues long. This sample stems from a study of T cell responses to AZD1222 COVID-19 vaccine. The study's findings and limits: Reportedly, nearly half of unique spike TCRs recognized epitopes outside B.1.351/B.1.1.7 mutations. With dominance at 160-218 and 743-854, vaccine-associated CD4 TCRs spanned spike. Only 5 to 7 AZD1222 recipients tested seropositive at baseline. Spike-specific TCRs gained breadth and depth after people received two AZD1222 doses.

The V call is TRBV19, the J call TRBJ1-4; D might be TRBD1 (5 bases). The sequence came from an adult in good health. The source was peripheral blood, collected on day 0 of AZD1222 vaccination. CDR3 nucleotides: TGTGCCAGTAGTATATTCAAGCGGGGCGAGGATGAAAAACTGTTTTTT. Protein sequence: CASSIFKRGEDEKLFF.